In this sample, the clone carrying this T cell receptor (beta chain) turned up a few times. What it binds is not known. TCRdb recomputed calls from the reads with MiXCR, one row per CDR3 protein. The data contain 200,000 to 300,000 distinct CDR3 sequences, less than 9.5% of them singletons. This specimen belongs to a study of T cell repertoires in cytomegalovirus infection. At the level of the study: Public signatures in TCR beta pointed to CMV infection and matching HLA type. Overall study results and limits: CMV-specific TCR beta clonotypes restricted by HLA-C were the ones dominating the ex vivo response. Based on cumulative public TCR beta family frequency, carriers of CMV plus the relevant HLA were identified.

CDR3 length equals 13 residues. The trim removed 6 bases at V and 6 bases at J, leaving 7 bases unmatched. This TCR derives from a human donor in good health (CMV status not recorded). Some clones in this sample may be carry-over from other donors' samples. The chain employs TRBV12-3 or TRBV12-4 and TRBJ2-7; 8 nucleotides match TRBD1. Sequenced material: PBMCs. The CDR3 DNA is TGTGCCAGCAGCCACGGACAGGGAGGCGAGCAGTACTTC. Amino acids: CASSHGQGGEQYF.